This T cell receptor (beta chain) was captured in a study of vaccination and CD4 T cells after COVID-19. Study details: Stimulation of cells relied on overlapping spike peptides derived from SARS-CoV-2, HCoV-NL63, HCoV-OC43 and HCoV-229E.

Germline V gives CDR1 KGHDR, CDR2 SFDVKD. The CDR3 extends over 17 amino acids. Trimming took 0 bases from V and 4 from J, leaving 16 bases between them. Sequence data for DNA of cultured CD4+ T cells were generated by the Oncomine TCR Beta short-read assay. It was from cultured CD4+ T cells that genomic DNA was extracted. TCRdb re-called the PCR reads with MiXCR, one entry per CDR3 protein. The sample holds 10,000 or so distinct CDR3 sequences, approximately 31% seen once. Treatment reported: roughly 11-day PBMC culture with coronavirus spike peptide pools or control peptides (ViraFEST assay). CD4+ T-cell collection from the unexposed donor predated the COVID-19 pandemic (2011-2018). The ViraFEST method relied on peptide pools to expand antigen-specific T cells, followed by TCR sequencing. Only a few counts were recorded for this clonotype. Its antigen is not identified.

The origin of this receptor is a human donor in good health. What was sequenced was CD4+ T cells from blood, cultured in vitro. The rearrangement links TRBV24-1 to TRBJ2-3, with D tentatively TRBD2 (5 bases). CDR3 residues: CATSDLHVSRGADTQYF. The CDR3, as DNA: TGTGCCACCAGTGATTTGCATGTGTCTCGGGGTGCAGATACGCAGTATTTT.